This TCR beta chain was identified in a study of blood T cells in healthy people across ages. Study-wide points: With age, beta diversity per million T cells declined roughly linearly, significantly by around 43. Considered underestimates were the diversity estimates obtained from one million T cells.

The table lists this clonotype with a few counts. Antigen specificity is unknown. Trimming stripped 6 bases from V and 4 bases from J, with 21 bases between. Germline V gene lookup returns CDR1 MNHEY and CDR2 SVGAGI. The CDR3 extends over 16 amino acids. A J-beta primer mix and a sample-barcoded 5' primer were used in a second PCR of about 7 to 12 cycles. A template-switch adaptor containing 12 random nucleotides labeled each cDNA molecule. MiXCR, run by TCRdb on the 5' RACE reads, gives a single entry per CDR3 protein. The data contain 950,000 to 1,200,000 distinct CDR3 sequences, 35% to 40% of them singletons.

The chain joins TRBV6-5 to TRBJ1-1; the D is unclear. Sequencing was done on a sample of blood. The TCR comes from a man aged 18 to 30 in good health. In DNA, the CDR3 is TGTGCCAGCAGCTGGACCCCGGTCGTTGATGTCACTGAAGCTTTCTTT. This sequence encodes CASSWTPVVDVTEAFF.